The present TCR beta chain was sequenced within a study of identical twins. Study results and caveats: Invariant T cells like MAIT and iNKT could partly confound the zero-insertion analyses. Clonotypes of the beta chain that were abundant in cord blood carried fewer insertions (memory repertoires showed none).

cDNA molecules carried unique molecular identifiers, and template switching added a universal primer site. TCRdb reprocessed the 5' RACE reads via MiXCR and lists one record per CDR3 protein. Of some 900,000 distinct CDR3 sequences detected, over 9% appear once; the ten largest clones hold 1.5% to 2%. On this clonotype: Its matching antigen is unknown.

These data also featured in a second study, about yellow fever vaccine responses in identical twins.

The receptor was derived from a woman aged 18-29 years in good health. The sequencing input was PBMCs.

CDR3 DNA sequence: TGTGCCAGCAGTGCCCAGGGGGGGGCAAGAGATACGCAGTATTTT. Its translation is CASSAQGGARDTQYF. V usage is TRBV2 and J usage is TRBJ2-3, with D perhaps assigned TRBD1 or TRBD2 (7 bases each). Germline-derived CDR1 and CDR2 are SNHLY and FYNNEI. V lost 4 bases, J lost 5 bases, and 16 bases lay in between. The CDR3 runs to 15 residues.